This note documents a single TCR beta chain sequence. Its antigen is unidentified. Within the sample, other DNA sequences also encode this same CDR3. The CDR3 covers 14 residues. Germline lookup yields CDR1 SEHNR and CDR2 FQNEAQ (reference sequence). Trimming shortened V by 5 bases and J by 0 bases, and 9 bases separated the two germline ends. The data are from a study of beta chain features in type 1 diabetes. The study, taken as a whole, reports: The study found fewer insertions and more deletions at VDJ junctions in type 1 diabetes patients. Significant though moderate, a shortening of TCRB CDR3s appeared in all four CD4+ subsets of Type 1 diabetes patients.

Sequenced material consisted of expressed TCRB transcripts (all of the isolated RNA was reverse transcribed). Produced via immunoSEQ multiplex PCR; TCRdb's table is partial and in-frame only. Of around 150,000 clones listed, almost 65% are singletons. A CD45RO/CCR7/CD25/CD127/CD95/CD27 panel sorted naive, central memory, regulatory and stem cell-like memory CD4+ cells. The chain couples TRBV7-9 to TRBJ2-3; tentative D call: TRBD2 (5 bases). This clonotype was obtained from a man younger than 40 with type 1 diabetes. The specimen sequenced was naive CD4+ T cells from blood. The CDR3 sequence: CASSLGLSTDTQYF. DNA of the CDR3: TGTGCCAGCAGCCTCGGACTGAGCACAGATACGCAGTATTTT.